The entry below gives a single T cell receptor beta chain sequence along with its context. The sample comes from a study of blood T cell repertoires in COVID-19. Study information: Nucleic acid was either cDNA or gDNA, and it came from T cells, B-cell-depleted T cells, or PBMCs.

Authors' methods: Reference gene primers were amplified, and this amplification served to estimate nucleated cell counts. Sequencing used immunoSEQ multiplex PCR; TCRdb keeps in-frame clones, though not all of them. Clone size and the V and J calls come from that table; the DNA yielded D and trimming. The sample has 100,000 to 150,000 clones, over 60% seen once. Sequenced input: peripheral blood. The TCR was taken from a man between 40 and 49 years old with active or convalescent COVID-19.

The CDR3 protein is CASNSAGGQETQYF. For the CDR3, the DNA is TGTGCCAGCAATTCCGCGGGTGGCCAAGAGACCCAGTACTTC. This chain uses TRBV2 with TRBJ2-5; D may be TRBD2 (5 bases). The V end lost 7 bases, the J end lost 1 base, and 13 bases lay between the germline ends. CDR3 length: 14 residues. Per germline, CDR1 SNHLY and CDR2 FYNNEI.